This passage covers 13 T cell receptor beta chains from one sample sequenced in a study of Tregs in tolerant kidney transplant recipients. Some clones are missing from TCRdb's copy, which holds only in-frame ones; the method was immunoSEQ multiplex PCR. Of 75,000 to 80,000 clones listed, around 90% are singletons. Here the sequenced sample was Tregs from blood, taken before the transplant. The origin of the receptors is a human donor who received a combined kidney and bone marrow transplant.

The CDR3 DNA reads as TGTGCCAGCAGCTTCTGGGGACAGGGCCAAGAGACCCAGTACTTC. Amino acid sequence: CASSFWGQGQETQYF. The chain uses TRBV7-9 and TRBJ2-5, with TRBD1 matching over 9 bases. The CDR3 runs 15 residues. CDR1 is SEHNR, CDR2 FQNEAQ, per germline (reference sequence). V shed 3 bases, J shed 1 base, and the junction held 3 bases outside the gene matches.

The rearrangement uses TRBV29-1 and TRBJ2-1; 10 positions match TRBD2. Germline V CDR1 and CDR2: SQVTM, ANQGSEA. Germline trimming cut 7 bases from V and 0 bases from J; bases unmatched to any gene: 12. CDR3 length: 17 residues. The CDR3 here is CSAGTSAGGSSYNEQFF. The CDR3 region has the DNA TGCAGCGCCGGGACTAGCGCGGGGGGGAGCTCCTACAATGAGCAGTTCTTC.

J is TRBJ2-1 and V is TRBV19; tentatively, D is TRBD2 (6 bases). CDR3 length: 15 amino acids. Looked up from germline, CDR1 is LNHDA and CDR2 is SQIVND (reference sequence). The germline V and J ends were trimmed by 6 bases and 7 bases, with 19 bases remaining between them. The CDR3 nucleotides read TGTGCCAGTAGGTGGGGGGAGGAAGGTAAGAATGAGCAGTTCTTC. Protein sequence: CASRWGEEGKNEQFF.

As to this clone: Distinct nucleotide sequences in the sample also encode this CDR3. DNA of the CDR3: TGCGCCAGCAGCTTGGGGCAGGGTGAGACAGATACGCAGTATTTT. This encodes CASSLGQGETDTQYF. This chain uses TRBV5-1 with TRBJ2-3, with D perhaps matching TRBD1 (5 bases). The germline V gene has CDR1 SGHRS and CDR2 YFSETQ. Trimming left V 0 bases short and J 3 bases short, with 11 bases between. The CDR3 is 15 residues long.

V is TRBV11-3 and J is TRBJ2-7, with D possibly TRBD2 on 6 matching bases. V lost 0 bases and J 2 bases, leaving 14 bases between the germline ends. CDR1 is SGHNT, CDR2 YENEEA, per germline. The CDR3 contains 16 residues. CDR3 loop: CASSLEGDGGTYEQYF. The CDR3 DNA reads TGTGCCAGCAGCTTAGAAGGGGACGGAGGGACCTACGAGCAGTACTTC.

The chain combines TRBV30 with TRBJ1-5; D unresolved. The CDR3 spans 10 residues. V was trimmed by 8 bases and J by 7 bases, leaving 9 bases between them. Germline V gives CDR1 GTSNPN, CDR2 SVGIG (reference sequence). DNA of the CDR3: TGTGCCCGATTGGGGCAGCCCCAGCATTTT. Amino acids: CARLGQPQHF.

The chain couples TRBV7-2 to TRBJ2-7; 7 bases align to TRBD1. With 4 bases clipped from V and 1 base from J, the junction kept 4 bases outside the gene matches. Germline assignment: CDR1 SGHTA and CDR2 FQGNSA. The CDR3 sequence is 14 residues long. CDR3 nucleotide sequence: TGTGCCAGCAGCTCCCGACAGGGTTCCTACGAGCAGTACTTC. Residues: CASSSRQGSYEQYF. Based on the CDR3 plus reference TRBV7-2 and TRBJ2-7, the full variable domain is GAGVSQSPSNKVTEKGKDVELRCDPISGHTALYWYRQSLGQGLEFLIYFQGNSAPDKSGLPSDRFSAERTGGSVSTLTIQRTQQEDSAVYLCASSSRQGSYEQYFGPGTRLTVT.

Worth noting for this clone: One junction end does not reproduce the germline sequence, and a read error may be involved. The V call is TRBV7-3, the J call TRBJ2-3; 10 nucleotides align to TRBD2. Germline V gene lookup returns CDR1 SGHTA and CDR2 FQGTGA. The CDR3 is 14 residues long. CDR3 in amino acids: CAGSPGLAEDTQYF. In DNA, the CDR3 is TGTGCCGGCAGCCCCGGACTAGCGGAAGATACGCAGTATTTT.

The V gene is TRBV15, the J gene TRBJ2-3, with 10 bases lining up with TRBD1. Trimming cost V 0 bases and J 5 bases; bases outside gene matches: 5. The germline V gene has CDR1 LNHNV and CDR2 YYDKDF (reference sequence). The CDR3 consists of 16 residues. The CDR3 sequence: CATSRDGTGAGDTQYF. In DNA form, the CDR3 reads TGTGCCACCAGCAGAGATGGGACAGGGGCGGGAGATACGCAGTATTTT. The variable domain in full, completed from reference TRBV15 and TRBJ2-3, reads DAMVIQNPRYQVTQFGKPVTLSCSQTLNHNVMYWYQQKSSQAPKLLFHYYDKDFNNEADTPDNFQSRRPNTSFCFLDIRSPGLGDTAMYLCATSRDGTGAGDTQYFGPGTRLTVL.

This chain's CDR3 is CASSVGGGGVNGYTF. The DNA for the CDR3 is TGTGCCAGCAGCGTAGGCGGGGGAGGTGTGAATGGCTACACCTTC. V usage is TRBV9 and J usage is TRBJ1-2; D may be TRBD1 (5 bases). There are 15 residues in the CDR3. Per the germline V gene, CDR1 is SGDLS and CDR2 is YYNGEE. V was shortened by 0 bases and J by 6 bases, with 15 bases between the two germline ends.

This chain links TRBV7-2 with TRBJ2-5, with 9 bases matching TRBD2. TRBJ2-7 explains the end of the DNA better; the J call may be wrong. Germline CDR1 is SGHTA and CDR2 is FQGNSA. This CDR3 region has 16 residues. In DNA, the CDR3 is TGTGCCAGCAGCCCATACGGGCTAGCGGGGACCTACGAGCAGTACTTC. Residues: CASSPYGLAGTYEQYF.

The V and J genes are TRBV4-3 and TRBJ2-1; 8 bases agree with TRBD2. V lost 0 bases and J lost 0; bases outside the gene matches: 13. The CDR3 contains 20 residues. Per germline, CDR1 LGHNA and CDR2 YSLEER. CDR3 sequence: CASSQEATSGTLNSYNEQFF. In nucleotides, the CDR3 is TGCGCCAGCAGCCAAGAGGCAACTAGCGGTACCCTCAACTCCTACAATGAGCAGTTCTTC.

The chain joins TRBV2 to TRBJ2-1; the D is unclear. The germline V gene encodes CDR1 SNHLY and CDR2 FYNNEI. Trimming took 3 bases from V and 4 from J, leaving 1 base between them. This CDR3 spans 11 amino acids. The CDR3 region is CASSEYNEQFF. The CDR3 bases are TGTGCCAGCAGTGAGTACAATGAGCAGTTCTTC.